The rows below give T cell receptor beta chains drawn from one sample of a study of T cells in Graves' hyperthyroidism and ophthalmopathy. TCRdb re-called the multiplex PCR reads through MiXCR, storing one row per CDR3 protein. The sample yields around 690,000 distinct CDR3 sequences, roughly 20% seen once. Material for sequencing was blood. These receptors all come from a man aged 30-40 years with Graves' ophthalmopathy. Both conserved end residues are part of each CDR3. The D gene is left open where the match is weak. Some rows mark clone size as missing; the rest say once, few, many or name a class of expanded clone.

v_call	j_call	clone_size	d_call	cdr3_nt	cdr3_aa
TRBV6-2/TRBV6-3	TRBJ1-4	.	TRBD1	TGTGCCAGCGGAAGGACAGGGGGCACTAATGAAAAACTGTTTTTT	CASGRTGGTNEKLFF
TRBV5-1	TRBJ2-7	.	.	TGCGCCAGCAGCTTGGGACAGGGAGGACACACCTCCTACGAGCAGTACTTC	CASSLGQGGHTSYEQYF
TRBV30	TRBJ1-1	many	.	TGTGCCTGGAGTTCGGAGGTTAGAGCTGAAGCTTTCTTT	CAWSSEVRAEAFF
TRBV29-1	TRBJ1-1	few	.	TGCAGCGTTGAAGCTATGGCGAACACTGAAGCTTTCTTT	CSVEAMANTEAFF
TRBV30	TRBJ2-1	many	.	TGTGCCTCCCCGGGAGAAGGTGAGCAGTTCTTC	CASPGEGEQFF
TRBV7-9	TRBJ1-3	few	.	TGTGCCAGCAGCCCGGGACGAGGAAACACCATATATTTT	CASSPGRGNTIYF
TRBV19	TRBJ2-6	.	TRBD1	TGTGCCAGTATTGAACAGGGGACTGGGGCCAACGTCCTGACTTTC	CASIEQGTGANVLTF
TRBV7-2	TRBJ2-7	few	TRBD2	TGTGCCAGCAGCTTAACCGGACTAGCGGCCTCCTACGAGCAGTACTTC	CASSLTGLAASYEQYF
TRBV5-1	TRBJ1-2	many	.	TGCGCCAGCAGCTCGACGACAGTGCGGGATGTCTACACCTTC	CASSSTTVRDVYTF
TRBV3-1	TRBJ2-7	many	TRBD1	TGTGCCAGCAGCCTCCGGGACAGAAGAGCCTACGAGCAGTACTTC	CASSLRDRRAYEQYF
TRBV7-9	TRBJ2-1	.	.	TGTGCCAGCAGCTTTTACCACAATGAGCAGTTCTTC	CASSFYHNEQFF
TRBV19	TRBJ1-5	.	.	TGTGCCAGTAGTATACAAGATCAGCCCCAGCATTTT	CASSIQDQPQHF
TRBV9	TRBJ1-1	few	.	TGTGCCAGCAGCGTAGGGGGGACTGAAGCTTTCTTT	CASSVGGTEAFF
TRBV20-1	TRBJ2-1	few	TRBD2	TGCAGTGCGCCGACTAGCGGGAGACTTCTATCAAATGAGCAGTTCTTC	CSAPTSGRLLSNEQFF
TRBV27	TRBJ2-5	many	TRBD1	TGTGCCAGCAGAAAGACAGGGGGGCAAGAGACCCAGTACTTC	CASRKTGGQETQYF
TRBV2	TRBJ2-7	.	.	TGTGCCAGCAGCCATAAACTCGGGCCCATTTACGAGCAGTACTTC	CASSHKLGPIYEQYF
TRBV11-1	TRBJ2-2	few	TRBD2	TGTGCCAGCAGCTCCTATCGGACTAGCGGGAGGAATGCCGGGGAGCTGTTTTTT	CASSSYRTSGRNAGELFF
TRBV20-1	TRBJ2-5	few	.	TGCAGTGCTAGCAACAACCAAGAGACCCAGTACTTC	CSASNNQETQYF
TRBV11-2	TRBJ1-4	many	.	TGTGCCAGCAGCTCCAGTGAAAAACTGTTTTTT	CASSSSEKLFF
TRBV7-9	TRBJ2-7	many	TRBD1	TGTGCCAGCAGCACGTACGACAGGGCAAAAGTCTACGAGCAGTACTTC	CASSTYDRAKVYEQYF
TRBV5-1	TRBJ2-7	.	TRBD2	TGCGCCAGCAGCTTACAGGGACTAGGGGACTACGAGCAGTACTTC	CASSLQGLGDYEQYF
TRBV20-1	TRBJ1-5	few	.	TGCAGTGCTAGAGGGAATTATAGCAATCAGCCCCAGCATTTT	CSARGNYSNQPQHF
TRBV7-2	TRBJ1-6	many	TRBD1	TGTGCCAGCAGCCCACAGGGGCCCCCGAACTCACCCCTCCACTTT	CASSPQGPPNSPLHF
TRBV24-1	TRBJ1-3	.	.	TGTGCCACCAGTAACGGGGGACTGGGAAACACCATATATTTT	CATSNGGLGNTIYF
TRBV27	TRBJ1-5	few	.	TGTGCCAGCATGGGGGCGAGCAATCAGCCCCAGCATTTT	CASMGASNQPQHF
TRBV28	TRBJ2-5	many	TRBD2	TGTGCCAGCAGTCCCCCGGTGGGGGGGGAGACCCAGTACTTC	CASSPPVGGETQYF
TRBV19	TRBJ1-1	.	.	TGTGCCAGTAGTATTGATTGGAACACTGAAGCTTTCTTT	CASSIDWNTEAFF
TRBV20-1	TRBJ2-4	few	.	TGCAGTGCCGCAGGATATAAAAACATTCAGTACTTC	CSAAGYKNIQYF
TRBV11-2	TRBJ2-5	.	TRBD2	TGTGCCAGCAGCTTAGCCGACCCGGGACTAGGTTTAAAGGAGACCCAGTACTTC	CASSLADPGLGLKETQYF
TRBV6-1	TRBJ2-7	.	.	TGTGCTAGCCGGGTTCTCTACGAGCAGTACTTC	CASRVLYEQYF
TRBV10-3	TRBJ2-7	few	.	TGTGCCATCAGTGAGTCAATGGCCGAGCAGTACTTC	CAISESMAEQYF
TRBV18	TRBJ2-3	once	.	TGTGCCAGCTCACCAGAGGCGAGCAGAAGCACAGATACGCAGTATTTT	CASSPEASRSTDTQYF
TRBV19	TRBJ2-1	.	TRBD2	TGTGCCAGTAGTATGGGTCGGCTAGCGGGTGATGAGCAGTTCTTC	CASSMGRLAGDEQFF
TRBV5-1	TRBJ2-7	few	.	TGCGCCAGCAGCTTAGCTCAGGGGAGAGGCGAGCAGTACTTC	CASSLAQGRGEQYF
TRBV20-1	TRBJ2-1	few	.	TGCAGTGCAGTAGACTACGGAGGCAATGAGCAGTTCTTC	CSAVDYGGNEQFF
TRBV12-3/TRBV12-4	TRBJ2-3	many	.	TGTGCCAGCAGGTCGACGGTAGCGGGCACAGATACGCAGTATTTT	CASRSTVAGTDTQYF
TRBV30	TRBJ2-3	few	.	TGTGCCTGGAGTGTAGGGTCAGATACGCAGTATTTT	CAWSVGSDTQYF
TRBV28	TRBJ2-2	many	TRBD1	TGTGCCAGCAGCAGGGGGACGTTGGGGGAGCTGTTTTTT	CASSRGTLGELFF
TRBV4-1	TRBJ2-7	few	TRBD2	TGCGCCAGCAGTCAACTAGCGGGAGTTCACGAGCAGTACTTC	CASSQLAGVHEQYF
TRBV5-6	TRBJ1-2	many	TRBD1	TGTGCCAGCAGCTACCAGGGGGGAGCTAACTATGGCTACACCTTC	CASSYQGGANYGYTF
TRBV28	TRBJ2-7	.	.	TGTGCCAGCAGTATCCGGGGTTACGAGCAGTACTTC	CASSIRGYEQYF
TRBV7-3	TRBJ2-5	few	TRBD2	TGTGCCAGCAGCTTACGCGGGAGGGTGGTAGAGACCCAGTACTTC	CASSLRGRVVETQYF
TRBV28	TRBJ1-1	.	TRBD1	TGTGCCAGCAGTTTCGACAGGGGGCGGGGAACTGAAGCTTTCTTT	CASSFDRGRGTEAFF
TRBV12-3/TRBV12-4	TRBJ2-1	few	TRBD2	TGTGCCAGCAGTCCGGGAGGTAGGAACAATGAGCAGTTCTTC	CASSPGGRNNEQFF
TRBV7-2	TRBJ2-7	few	.	TGTGCCAGCAGCTTAGCCCTAGCTCTCCTAGACGAGCAGTACTTC	CASSLALALLDEQYF
TRBV27	TRBJ2-7	few	TRBD1	TGTGCCAGCAGTTTATCGACAGGGCAGGTGTACGAGCAGTACTTC	CASSLSTGQVYEQYF
TRBV19	TRBJ2-2	.	.	TGTGCCAGTACCGACGGGTCCGGGGAGCTGTTTTTT	CASTDGSGELFF
TRBV20-1	TRBJ2-1	few	.	TGCAGTGCTCTCCGGGACCAGGACAATGAGCAGTTCTTC	CSALRDQDNEQFF
TRBV20-1	TRBJ1-1	.	TRBD1	TGCAGTGCTTATGACGGCGGGACAGGGTGGGCTGAAGCTTTCTTT	CSAYDGGTGWAEAFF
TRBV25-1	TRBJ2-3	.	.	TGTGCCAGCAGTGAAACGGGGGCAGGGAGGGATACGCAGTATTTT	CASSETGAGRDTQYF
TRBV3-1	TRBJ2-3	many	.	TGTGCCAGCAGCCCACCGGGTTGGTTGGATACGCAGTATTTT	CASSPPGWLDTQYF
TRBV6-2/TRBV6-3	TRBJ1-5	.	TRBD1	TGTGCCAGCAGTTACTCCAGGACAGGGCTGGGCAATCAGCCCCAGCATTTT	CASSYSRTGLGNQPQHF
TRBV6-1	TRBJ2-5	.	.	TGTGCCAGCAAGCGGCAGGGGGGGGAAGAGACCCAGTACTTC	CASKRQGGEETQYF
TRBV7-2	TRBJ2-5	few	.	TGTGCCAGCACGACACCGGACAAGGTACAAGAGACCCAGTACTTC	CASTTPDKVQETQYF